This TCR beta chain originates from a study of cytomegalovirus exposure and HLA in healthy donors. Study results and limitations: In a later analysis, a missense DCLRE1C variant was linked to TCR beta V- and J-gene trimming.

This clone was found a few times. Its cognate antigen is unknown. Those who donated were healthy bone marrow donors. PCR amplification relied on 60 Vbeta primers (plus 13 Jbeta primers). TCRdb's copy holds only in-frame clones and misses some; the assay was immunoSEQ multiplex PCR. The sample holds 97,000 or so clones, roughly a tenth seen once. The CDR3 has 13 amino acids. The junction had 7 bases not matched to a gene; V was cut back by 9 bases and J by 10 bases. The germline gives CDR1 LNHDA, CDR2 SQIVND (reference sequence). The chain recombines TRBV19 with TRBJ1-6; 9 bases fit TRBD1. The sample comprised PBMCs. This receptor was obtained from a man aged 50-59 years in good health and CMV-seropositive. The CDR3 is CASEGQGYSPLHF. The CDR3 bases are TGTGCCAGCGAGGGACAGGGTTACTCACCCCTCCACTTT.